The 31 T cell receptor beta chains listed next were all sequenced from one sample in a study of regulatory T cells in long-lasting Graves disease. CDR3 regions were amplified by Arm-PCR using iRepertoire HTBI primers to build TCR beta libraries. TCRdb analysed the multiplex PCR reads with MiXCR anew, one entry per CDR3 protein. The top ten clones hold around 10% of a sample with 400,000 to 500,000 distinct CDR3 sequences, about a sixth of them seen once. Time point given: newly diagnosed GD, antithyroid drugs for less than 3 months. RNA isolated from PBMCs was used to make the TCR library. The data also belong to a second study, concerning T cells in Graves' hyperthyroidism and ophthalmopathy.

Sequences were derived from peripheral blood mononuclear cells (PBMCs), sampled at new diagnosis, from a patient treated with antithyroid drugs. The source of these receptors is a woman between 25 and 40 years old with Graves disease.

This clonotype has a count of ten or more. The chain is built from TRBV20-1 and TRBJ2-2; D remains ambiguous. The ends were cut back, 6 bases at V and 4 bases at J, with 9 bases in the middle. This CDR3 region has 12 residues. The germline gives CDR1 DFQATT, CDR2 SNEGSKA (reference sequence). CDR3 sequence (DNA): TGCAGTGCCGAGAGGAGCACCGGGGAGCTGTTTTTT. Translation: CSAERSTGELFF.

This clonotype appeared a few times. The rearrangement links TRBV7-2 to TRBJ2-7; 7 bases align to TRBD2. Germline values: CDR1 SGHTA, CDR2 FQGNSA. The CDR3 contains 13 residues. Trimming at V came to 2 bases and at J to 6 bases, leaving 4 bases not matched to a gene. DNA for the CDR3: TGTGCCAGCAGCTTATCCCGCGGGGGCGAGCAGTACTTC. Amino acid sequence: CASSLSRGGEQYF.

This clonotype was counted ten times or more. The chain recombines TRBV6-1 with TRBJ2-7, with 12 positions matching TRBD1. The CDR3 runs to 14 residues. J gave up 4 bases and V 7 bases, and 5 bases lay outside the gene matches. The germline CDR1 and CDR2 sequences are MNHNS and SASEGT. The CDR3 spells CASTPGQGAYEQYF. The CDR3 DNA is TGTGCCAGCACTCCGGGACAGGGGGCTTACGAGCAGTACTTC.

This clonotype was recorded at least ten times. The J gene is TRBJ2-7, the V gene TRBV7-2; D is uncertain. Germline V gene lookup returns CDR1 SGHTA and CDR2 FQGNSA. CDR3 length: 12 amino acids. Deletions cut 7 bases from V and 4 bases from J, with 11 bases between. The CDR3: CASKSDAYEQYF. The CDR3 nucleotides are TGTGCCAGCAAATCTGACGCGTACGAGCAGTACTTC.

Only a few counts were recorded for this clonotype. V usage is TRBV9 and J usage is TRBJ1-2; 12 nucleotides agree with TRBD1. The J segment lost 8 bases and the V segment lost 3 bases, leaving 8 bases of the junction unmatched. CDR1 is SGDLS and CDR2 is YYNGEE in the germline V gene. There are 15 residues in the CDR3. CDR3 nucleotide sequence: TGTGCCAGCAGCGGCCAGGGACAGGGGGCGCCCGGCTACACCTTC. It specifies CASSGQGQGAPGYTF.

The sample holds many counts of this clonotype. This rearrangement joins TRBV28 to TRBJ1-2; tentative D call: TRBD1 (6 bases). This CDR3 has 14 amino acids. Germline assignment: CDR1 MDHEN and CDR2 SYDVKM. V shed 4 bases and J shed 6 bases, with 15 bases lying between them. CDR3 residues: CASSSPWTAHGYTF. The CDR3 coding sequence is TGTGCCAGCAGTTCGCCTTGGACAGCTCATGGCTACACCTTC.

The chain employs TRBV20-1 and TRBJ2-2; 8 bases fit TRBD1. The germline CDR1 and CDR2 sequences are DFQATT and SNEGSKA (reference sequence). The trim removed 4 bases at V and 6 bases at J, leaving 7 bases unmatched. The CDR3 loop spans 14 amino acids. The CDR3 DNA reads TGCAGTGCTAACCTGGACAGGGTGGCCGGGGAGCTGTTTTTT. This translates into CSANLDRVAGELFF.

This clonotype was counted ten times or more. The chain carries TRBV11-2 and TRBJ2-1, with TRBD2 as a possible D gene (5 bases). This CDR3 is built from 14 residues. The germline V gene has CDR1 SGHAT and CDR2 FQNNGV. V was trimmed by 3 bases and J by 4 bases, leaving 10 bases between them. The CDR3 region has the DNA TGTGCCAGCAGCTTTGGCGGGTCTTACAATGAGCAGTTCTTC. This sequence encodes CASSFGGSYNEQFF.

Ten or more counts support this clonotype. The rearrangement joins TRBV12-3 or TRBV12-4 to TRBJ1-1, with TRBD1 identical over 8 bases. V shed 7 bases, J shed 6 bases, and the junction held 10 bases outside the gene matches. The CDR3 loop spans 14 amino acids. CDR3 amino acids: CASTNGQGTSEAFF. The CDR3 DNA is TGTGCCAGCACCAACGGACAGGGTACTTCTGAAGCTTTCTTT.

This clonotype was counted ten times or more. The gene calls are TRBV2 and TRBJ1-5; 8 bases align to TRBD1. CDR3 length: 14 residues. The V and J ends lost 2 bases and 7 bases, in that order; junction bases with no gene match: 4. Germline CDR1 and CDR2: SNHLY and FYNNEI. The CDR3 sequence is CASSEQGAGQPQHF. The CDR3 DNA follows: TGTGCCAGCAGTGAACAGGGGGCCGGGCAGCCCCAGCATTTT.

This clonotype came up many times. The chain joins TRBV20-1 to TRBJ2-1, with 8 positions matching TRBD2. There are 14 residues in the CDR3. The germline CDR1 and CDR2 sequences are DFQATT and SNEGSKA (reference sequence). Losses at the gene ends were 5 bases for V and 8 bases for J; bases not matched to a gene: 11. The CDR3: CSAVAGSDSDEQFF. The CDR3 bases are TGCAGTGCTGTAGCGGGATCGGATTCGGATGAGCAGTTCTTC.

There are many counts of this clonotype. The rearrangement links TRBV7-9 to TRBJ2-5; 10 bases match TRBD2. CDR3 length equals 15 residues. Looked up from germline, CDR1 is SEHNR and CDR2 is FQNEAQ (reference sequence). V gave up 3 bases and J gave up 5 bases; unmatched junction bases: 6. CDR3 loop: CASSFLAGAWETQYF. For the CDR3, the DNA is TGTGCCAGCAGCTTCCTAGCGGGAGCCTGGGAGACCCAGTACTTC.

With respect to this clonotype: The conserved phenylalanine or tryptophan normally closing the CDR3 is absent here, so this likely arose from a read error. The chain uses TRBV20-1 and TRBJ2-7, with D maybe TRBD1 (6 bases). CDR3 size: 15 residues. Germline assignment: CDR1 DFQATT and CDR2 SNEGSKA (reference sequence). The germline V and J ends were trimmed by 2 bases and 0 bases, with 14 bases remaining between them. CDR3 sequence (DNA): TGCAGTGCTAGATCCTCCGGGACAAGCTCCTACGAGCAGTACCTC. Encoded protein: CSARSSGTSSYEQYL.

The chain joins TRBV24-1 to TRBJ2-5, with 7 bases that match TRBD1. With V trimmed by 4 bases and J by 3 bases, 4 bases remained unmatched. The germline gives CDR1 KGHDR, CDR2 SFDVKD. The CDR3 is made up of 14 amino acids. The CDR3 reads CATSEKQGKETQYF. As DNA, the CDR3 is TGTGCCACCAGTGAGAAACAGGGGAAAGAGACCCAGTACTTC.

The CDR3 DNA sequence: TGCAGTGCTAGTTCAGAACTTGACATCATATACGAGCAGTACTTC. This translates into CSASSELDIIYEQYF. The chain couples TRBV20-1 to TRBJ2-7; D uncertain. Looked up from germline, CDR1 is DFQATT and CDR2 is SNEGSKA (reference sequence). This CDR3 has 15 amino acids. The V gene lost 3 bases and the J gene lost 4 bases, with 19 bases spanning the gap.

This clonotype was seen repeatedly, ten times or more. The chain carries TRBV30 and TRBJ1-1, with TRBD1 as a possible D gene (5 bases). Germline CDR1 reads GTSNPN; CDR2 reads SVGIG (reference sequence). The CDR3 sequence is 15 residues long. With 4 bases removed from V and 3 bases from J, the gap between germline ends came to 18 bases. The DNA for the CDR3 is TGTGCCTGGAACCATGTGGGGGAGGAGGACACTGAAGCTTTCTTT. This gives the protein CAWNHVGEEDTEAFF.

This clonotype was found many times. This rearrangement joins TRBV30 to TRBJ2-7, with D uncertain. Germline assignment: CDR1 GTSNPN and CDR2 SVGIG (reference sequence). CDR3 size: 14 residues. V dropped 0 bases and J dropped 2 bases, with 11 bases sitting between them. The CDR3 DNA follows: TGTGCCTGGAGTGTAGGAGTGGGAACCTACGAGCAGTACTTC. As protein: CAWSVGVGTYEQYF.

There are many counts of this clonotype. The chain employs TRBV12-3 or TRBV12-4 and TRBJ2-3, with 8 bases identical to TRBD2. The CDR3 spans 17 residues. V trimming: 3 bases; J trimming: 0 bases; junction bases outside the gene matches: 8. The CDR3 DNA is TGTGCCAGCAGTTTTGGTTCGGGCGGGGGGAGCACAGATACGCAGTATTTT. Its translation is CASSFGSGGGSTDTQYF.

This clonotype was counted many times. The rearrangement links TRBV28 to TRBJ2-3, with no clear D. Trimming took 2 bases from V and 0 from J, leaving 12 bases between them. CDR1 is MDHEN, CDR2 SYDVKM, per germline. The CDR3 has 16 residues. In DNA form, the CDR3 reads TGTGCCAGCAGTTTAGTTTTGGAGCTTAGCACAGATACGCAGTATTTT. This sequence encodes CASSLVLELSTDTQYF.

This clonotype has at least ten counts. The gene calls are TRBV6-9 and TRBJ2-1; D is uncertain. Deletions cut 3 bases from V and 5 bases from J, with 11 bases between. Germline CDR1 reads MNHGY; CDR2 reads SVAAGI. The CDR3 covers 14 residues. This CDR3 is CASSYERADNEQFF. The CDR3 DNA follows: TGTGCCAGCAGTTACGAACGGGCTGACAATGAGCAGTTCTTC.

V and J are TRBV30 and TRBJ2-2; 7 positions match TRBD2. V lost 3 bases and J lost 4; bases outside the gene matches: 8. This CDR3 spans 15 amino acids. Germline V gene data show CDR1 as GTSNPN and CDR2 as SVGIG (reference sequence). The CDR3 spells CAWRHRDYTTGELFF. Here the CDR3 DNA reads TGTGCCTGGAGACACCGGGACTACACCACCGGGGAGCTGTTTTTT.

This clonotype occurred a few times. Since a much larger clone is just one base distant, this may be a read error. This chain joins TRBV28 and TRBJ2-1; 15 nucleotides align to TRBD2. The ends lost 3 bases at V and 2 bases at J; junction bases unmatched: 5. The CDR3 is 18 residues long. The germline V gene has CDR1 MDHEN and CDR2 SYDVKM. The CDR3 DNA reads TGTGCCAGCAGTTTGGCGGGGACTAGCGGGAGGCCCTACAATGAGCAGTTCTTC. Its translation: CASSLAGTSGRPYNEQFF.

CDR3: CASSPGVSSYEQYF. The CDR3, as DNA: TGTGCCAGCTCACCGGGGGTTAGCTCCTACGAGCAGTACTTC. The chain carries TRBV18 and TRBJ2-7; D tentatively reads TRBD1 or TRBD2 (5 bases each). The V end was cut by 3 bases, the J end by 0 bases, with 9 bases between. The length of the CDR3 is 14 residues. Germline-derived CDR1 and CDR2 are KGHSH and LQKENI.

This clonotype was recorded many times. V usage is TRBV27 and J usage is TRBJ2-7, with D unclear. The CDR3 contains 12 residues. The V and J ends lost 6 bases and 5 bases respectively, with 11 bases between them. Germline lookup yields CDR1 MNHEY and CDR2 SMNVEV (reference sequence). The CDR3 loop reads CASRQSTHEQYF. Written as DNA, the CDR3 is TGTGCCAGCAGACAATCTACCCACGAGCAGTACTTC.

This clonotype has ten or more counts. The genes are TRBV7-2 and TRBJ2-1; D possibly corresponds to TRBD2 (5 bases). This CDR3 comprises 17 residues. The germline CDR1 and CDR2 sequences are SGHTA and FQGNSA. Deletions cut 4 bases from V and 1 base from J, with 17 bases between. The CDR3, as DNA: TGTGCCAGCAGCTCCGGCAAGCGGCTATCTTCCTACAATGAGCAGTTCTTC. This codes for CASSSGKRLSSYNEQFF.

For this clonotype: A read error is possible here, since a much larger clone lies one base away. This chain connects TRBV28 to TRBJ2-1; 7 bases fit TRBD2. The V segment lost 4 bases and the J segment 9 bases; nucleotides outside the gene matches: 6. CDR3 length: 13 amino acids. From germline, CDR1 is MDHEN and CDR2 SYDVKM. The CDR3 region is CASSYGGSSEQFF. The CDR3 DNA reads TGTGCCAGCAGTTACGGCGGGAGTAGTGAGCAGTTCTTC.

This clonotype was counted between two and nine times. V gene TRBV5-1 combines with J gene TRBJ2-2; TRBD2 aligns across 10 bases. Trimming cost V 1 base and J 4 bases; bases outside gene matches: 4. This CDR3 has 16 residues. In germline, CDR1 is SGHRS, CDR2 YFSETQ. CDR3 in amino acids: CASSLTSGRGTGELFF. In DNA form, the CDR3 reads TGCGCCAGCAGCTTGACCAGCGGGAGGGGCACCGGGGAGCTGTTTTTT.

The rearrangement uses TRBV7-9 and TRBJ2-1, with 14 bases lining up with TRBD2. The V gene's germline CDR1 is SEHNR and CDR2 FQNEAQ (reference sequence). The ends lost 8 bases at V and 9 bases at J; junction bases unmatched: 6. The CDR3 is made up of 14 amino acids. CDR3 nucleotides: TGTGCCAGCGGGACTAGCGGGAGTGATATTGAGCAGTTCTTC. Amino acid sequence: CASGTSGSDIEQFF.

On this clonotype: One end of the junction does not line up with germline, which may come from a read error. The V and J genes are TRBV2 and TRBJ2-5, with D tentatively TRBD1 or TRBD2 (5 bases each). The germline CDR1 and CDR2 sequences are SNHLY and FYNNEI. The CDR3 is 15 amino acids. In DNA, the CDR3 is TGCGCCAGCACCAAGTCCAGCGAGGGGTGGGAGACCCAGTACTTC. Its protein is CASTKSSEGWETQYF.

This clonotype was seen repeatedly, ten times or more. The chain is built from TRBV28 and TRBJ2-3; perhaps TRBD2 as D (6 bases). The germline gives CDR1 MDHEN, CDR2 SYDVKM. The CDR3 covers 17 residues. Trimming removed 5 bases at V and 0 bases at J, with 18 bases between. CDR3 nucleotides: TGTGCCAGCAGTGGCGGGATAGTGGTGGCTAGCACAGATACGCAGTATTTT. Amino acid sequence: CASSGGIVVASTDTQYF.

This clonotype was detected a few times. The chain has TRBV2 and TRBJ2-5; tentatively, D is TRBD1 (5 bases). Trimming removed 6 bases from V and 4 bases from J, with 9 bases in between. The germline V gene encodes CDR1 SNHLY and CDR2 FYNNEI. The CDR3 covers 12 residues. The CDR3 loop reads CASRWGLETQYF. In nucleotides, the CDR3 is TGTGCCAGCAGGTGGGGCTTAGAGACCCAGTACTTC.